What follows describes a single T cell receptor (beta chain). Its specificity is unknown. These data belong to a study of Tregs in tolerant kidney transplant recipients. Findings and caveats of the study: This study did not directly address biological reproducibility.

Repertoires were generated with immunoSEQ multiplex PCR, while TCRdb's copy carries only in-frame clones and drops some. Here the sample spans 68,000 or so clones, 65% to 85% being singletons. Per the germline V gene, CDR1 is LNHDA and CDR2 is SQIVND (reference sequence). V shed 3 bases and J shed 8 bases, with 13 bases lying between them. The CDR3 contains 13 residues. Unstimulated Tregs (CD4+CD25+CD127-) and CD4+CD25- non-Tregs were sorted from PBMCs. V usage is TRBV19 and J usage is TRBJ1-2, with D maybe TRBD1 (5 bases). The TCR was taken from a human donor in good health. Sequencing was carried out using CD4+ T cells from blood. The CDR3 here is CASSIIRDSGYTF. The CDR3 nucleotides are TGTGCCAGTAGTATCATACGCGACAGCGGCTACACCTTC.